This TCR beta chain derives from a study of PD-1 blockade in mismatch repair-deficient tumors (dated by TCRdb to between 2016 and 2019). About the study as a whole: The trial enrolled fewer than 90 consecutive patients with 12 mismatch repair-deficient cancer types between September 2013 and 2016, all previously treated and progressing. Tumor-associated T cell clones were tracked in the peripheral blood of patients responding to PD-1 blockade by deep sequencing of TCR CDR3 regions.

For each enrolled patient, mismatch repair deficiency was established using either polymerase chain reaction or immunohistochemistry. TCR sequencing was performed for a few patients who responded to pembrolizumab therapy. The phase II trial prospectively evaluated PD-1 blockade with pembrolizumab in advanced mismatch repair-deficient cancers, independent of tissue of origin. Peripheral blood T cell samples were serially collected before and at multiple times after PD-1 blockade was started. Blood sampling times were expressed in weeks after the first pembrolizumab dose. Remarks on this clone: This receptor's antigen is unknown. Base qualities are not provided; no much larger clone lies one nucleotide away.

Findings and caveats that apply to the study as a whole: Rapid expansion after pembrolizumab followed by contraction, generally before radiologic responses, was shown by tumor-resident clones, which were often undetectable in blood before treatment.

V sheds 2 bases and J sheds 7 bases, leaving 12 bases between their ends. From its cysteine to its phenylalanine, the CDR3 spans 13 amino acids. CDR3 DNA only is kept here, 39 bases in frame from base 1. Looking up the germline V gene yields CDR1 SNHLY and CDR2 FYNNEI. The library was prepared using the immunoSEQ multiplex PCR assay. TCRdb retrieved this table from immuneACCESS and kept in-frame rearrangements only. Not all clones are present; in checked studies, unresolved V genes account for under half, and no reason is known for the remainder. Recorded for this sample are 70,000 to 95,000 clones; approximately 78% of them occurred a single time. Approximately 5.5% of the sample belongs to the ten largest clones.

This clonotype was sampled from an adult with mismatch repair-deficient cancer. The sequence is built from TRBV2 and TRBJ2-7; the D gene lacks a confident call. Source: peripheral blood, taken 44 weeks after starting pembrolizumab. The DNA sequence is TGTGCCAGCAGTGAACTGGAACTGGCGGAGCAGTACTTC. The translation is CASSELELAEQYF.